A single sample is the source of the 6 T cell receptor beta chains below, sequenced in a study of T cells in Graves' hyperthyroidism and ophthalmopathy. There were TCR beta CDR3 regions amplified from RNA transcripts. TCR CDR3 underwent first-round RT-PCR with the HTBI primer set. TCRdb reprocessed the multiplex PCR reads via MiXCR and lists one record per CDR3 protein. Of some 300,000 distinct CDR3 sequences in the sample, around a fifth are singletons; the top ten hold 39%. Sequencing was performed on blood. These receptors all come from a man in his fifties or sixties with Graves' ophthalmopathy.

The CDR3 here is CAISESDRGKDQPQHF. Here the CDR3 DNA reads TGTGCCATCAGTGAGTCGGACAGGGGAAAAGATCAGCCCCAGCATTTT. This chain connects TRBV10-3 to TRBJ1-5; 9 bases are a match to TRBD1. CDR1 is ENHRY, CDR2 SYGVKD, per germline. V lost 0 bases, J lost 5 bases, and 5 bases stayed unmatched. This CDR3 contains 16 residues.

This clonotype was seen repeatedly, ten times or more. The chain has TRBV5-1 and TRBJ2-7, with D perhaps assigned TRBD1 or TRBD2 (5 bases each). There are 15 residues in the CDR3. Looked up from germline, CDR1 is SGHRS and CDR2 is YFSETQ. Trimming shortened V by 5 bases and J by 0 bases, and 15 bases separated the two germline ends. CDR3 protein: CASSTGTHISYEQYF. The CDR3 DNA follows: TGCGCCAGCAGTACCGGGACGCACATCTCCTACGAGCAGTACTTC.

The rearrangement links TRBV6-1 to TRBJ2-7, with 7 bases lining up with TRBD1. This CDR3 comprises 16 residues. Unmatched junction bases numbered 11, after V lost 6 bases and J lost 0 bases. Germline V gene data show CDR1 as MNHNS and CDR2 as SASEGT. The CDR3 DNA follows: TGTGCCAGCAGGATAACAGGGGCTTCTAGCTCCTACGAGCAGTACTTC. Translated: CASRITGASSSYEQYF.

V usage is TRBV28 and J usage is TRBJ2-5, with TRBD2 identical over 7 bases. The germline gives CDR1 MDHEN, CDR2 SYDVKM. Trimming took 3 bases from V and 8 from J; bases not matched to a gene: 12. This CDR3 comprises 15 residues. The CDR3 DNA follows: TGTGCCAGCAGTTTCAGGAGCGGGATCAAGAACACCCAGTACTTC. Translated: CASSFRSGIKNTQYF.

The CDR3 bases are TGTGCCAGCAGTTTCAGACTAGCGGGAGGCCAAGAGACCCAGTACTTC. Protein product: CASSFRLAGGQETQYF. The chain is built from TRBV12-3 or TRBV12-4 and TRBJ2-5, with 13 bases that match TRBD2. This CDR3 spans 16 amino acids. V was clipped by 3 bases and J by 1 base; unmatched bases: 2.

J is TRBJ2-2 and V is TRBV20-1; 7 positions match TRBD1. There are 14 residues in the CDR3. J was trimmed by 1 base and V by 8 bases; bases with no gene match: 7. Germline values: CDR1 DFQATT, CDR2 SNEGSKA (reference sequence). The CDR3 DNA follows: TGCAGTCCCCTGGACAGGAGGAACACCGGGGAGCTGTTTTTT. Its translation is CSPLDRRNTGELFF.